These 21 T cell receptor beta chains came from one sample sequenced in a study of cytomegalovirus exposure and HLA in healthy donors. The study ran its PCR with 60 Vbeta and 13 Jbeta primers. Here immunoSEQ multiplex PCR was the method, and the copy in TCRdb shows in-frame clones only, minus some. Counted here are approximately 150,000 clones, approximately 84% occurring once; the ten biggest clones make up under 5%. The sequencing sample was made of PBMCs. The receptors derive from a girl under 18 in good health and CMV-seropositive.

This rearrangement joins TRBV19 to TRBJ2-2, with 8 bases aligning to TRBD1. This CDR3 is 15 amino acids long. CDR1 and CDR2 from the germline V gene are LNHDA and SQIVND (reference sequence). V lost 11 bases to trimming and J lost 1 base; unmatched junction nucleotides: 9. CDR3 protein: CAANPGTGNTGELFF. CDR3 coding DNA: TGTGCCGCAAATCCCGGGACAGGGAACACCGGGGAGCTGTTTTTT.

This clone was observed once. This chain connects TRBV5-6 to TRBJ1-6; 10 bases map to TRBD1. From germline, CDR1 is SGHDT and CDR2 YYEEEE. V lost 2 bases, J lost 3 bases, and 2 bases stayed unmatched. The CDR3 covers 16 residues. The CDR3 bases are TGTGCCAGCAGCTTTTGGACAGGGGGCTATAATTCACCCCTCCACTTT. This encodes CASSFWTGGYNSPLHF.

The chain is built from TRBV10-3 and TRBJ2-3; 9 bases are a match to TRBD2. Germline trimming cut 0 bases from V and 6 bases from J; bases unmatched to any gene: 7. The CDR3 is 16 residues long. Germline lookup yields CDR1 ENHRY and CDR2 SYGVKD. The DNA of the CDR3 is TGTGCCATCAGTGAGTCGGCGGGGGGGCTCATCGATACGCAGTATTTT. Encoded protein: CAISESAGGLIDTQYF.

The genes are TRBV2 and TRBJ1-1; weak D call: TRBD1 (5 bases). This CDR3 region has 14 residues. V lost 7 bases and J lost 0, with 12 bases in between. Germline V lookup: CDR1 SNHLY, CDR2 FYNNEI. The CDR3 nucleotides are TGTGCCAGCATGCGACAGAGCTTGAACACTGAAGCTTTCTTT. This codes for CASMRQSLNTEAFF.

V usage is TRBV5-5 and J usage is TRBJ1-6, with TRBD1 matching over 7 bases. Germline V gene data show CDR1 as SGHKS and CDR2 as YYEKEE (reference sequence). The ends lost 4 bases at V and 5 bases at J; junction bases unmatched: 3. The CDR3 totals 14 residues. CDR3 DNA sequence: TGTGCCAGCAGCCTGGGACAGAATAATTCACCCCTCCACTTT. Its translation is CASSLGQNNSPLHF.

The chain uses TRBV6-1 and TRBJ1-2; TRBD1 aligns across 7 bases. The CDR3 has 16 amino acids. From germline, CDR1 is MNHNS and CDR2 SASEGT. Trimming cost V 4 bases and J 6 bases; bases outside gene matches: 14. CDR3 loop: CASSASQTGESNGYTF. The CDR3 DNA follows: TGTGCCAGCAGTGCTAGTCAAACAGGGGAATCTAATGGCTACACCTTC.

This chain joins TRBV7-9 and TRBJ2-2, with TRBD1 matching over 8 bases. This CDR3 comprises 16 residues. From germline, CDR1 is SEHNR and CDR2 FQNEAQ (reference sequence). V was pared by 3 bases and J by 2 bases, with 5 bases of the junction left unmatched. The CDR3 DNA is TGTGCCAGCAGCTTTAGGGGACAGGCCAACACCGGGGAGCTGTTTTTT. Amino acids: CASSFRGQANTGELFF.

The chain combines TRBV11-2 with TRBJ1-1, with D perhaps matching TRBD1 (6 bases). Germline lookup yields CDR1 SGHAT and CDR2 FQNNGV. V was pared by 11 bases and J by 3 bases, with 10 bases between. The CDR3 has 11 residues. In DNA, the CDR3 is TGTGCCGTACAGGGCCACACTGAAGCTTTCTTT. Protein product: CAVQGHTEAFF.

This clone appeared a single time. This chain uses TRBV28 with TRBJ2-7, with D possibly TRBD1 on 6 matching bases. V gave up 5 bases and J gave up 2 bases, with 19 bases separating them. This CDR3 has 16 amino acids. Looked up from germline, CDR1 is MDHEN and CDR2 is SYDVKM. The CDR3 bases are TGTGCCAGCAGTCCTGGAGGCGGAGACAGGCCCTACGAGCAGTACTTC. Translation: CASSPGGGDRPYEQYF.

Of note for this clone: Additional DNA sequences in this sample encode the identical CDR3. This rearrangement joins TRBV11-3 to TRBJ1-1, with 7 bases matching TRBD1. Germline CDR1 is SGHNT and CDR2 is YENEEA. This CDR3 region has 14 residues. Trimming took 0 bases from V and 6 from J; bases not matched to a gene: 4. The CDR3 loop reads CASSLETGIPEAFF. The DNA of the CDR3 is TGTGCCAGCAGCTTAGAGACAGGGATTCCTGAAGCTTTCTTT.

This clone has only one observation. The J gene is TRBJ2-5, the V gene TRBV7-3; the D gene is possibly TRBD2 (5 bases). From germline, CDR1 is SGHTA and CDR2 FQGTGA. With 5 bases removed from V and 5 bases from J, the gap between germline ends came to 15 bases. There are 14 residues in the CDR3. CDR3 nucleotides: TGTGCCAGCAGCGGCGGGCGGTTAGGGGAGACCCAGTACTTC. Translated, it gives CASSGGRLGETQYF.

The rearrangement uses TRBV27 and TRBJ2-3; D might be TRBD1 (6 bases). V gave up 5 bases and J gave up 3 bases, with 12 bases separating them. Germline CDR1 reads MNHEY; CDR2 reads SMNVEV (reference sequence). The CDR3 is 14 amino acids. The CDR3 nucleotides are TGTGCCAGCAGTGCTAAACAGGGAACAGATACGCAGTATTTT. It yields the protein CASSAKQGTDTQYF.

The gene calls are TRBV7-2 and TRBJ2-7; weak D call: TRBD2 (5 bases). Trimming cost V 0 bases and J 2 bases, with 14 bases left between them. The CDR3 has 16 residues. From germline, CDR1 is SGHTA and CDR2 FQGNSA. The DNA for the CDR3 is TGTGCCAGCAGCTTAGCGTCCGGGGTACGGGCCTACGAGCAGTACTTC. It is translated as CASSLASGVRAYEQYF.

The rearrangement joins TRBV5-4 to TRBJ2-3; D is perhaps TRBD2 (5 bases). The ends were cut back, 4 bases at V and 2 bases at J, with 20 bases in the middle. CDR3 length equals 17 residues. Germline assignment: CDR1 SGHNT and CDR2 YYREEE (reference sequence). DNA of the CDR3: TGTGCCAGCAGCAGAAGGGAGCTCTCTGGCGCCACAGATACGCAGTATTTT. Encoded protein: CASSRRELSGATDTQYF.

A single count supports this clone. CDR3 bases: TGTGCCAGCAGCGAGTCGGGGGTGGGCACTGAAGCTTTCTTT. It is translated as CASSESGVGTEAFF. The chain joins TRBV6-1 to TRBJ1-1; D may be TRBD1 (5 bases). This CDR3 is 14 amino acids long. Trimming cost V 6 bases and J 4 bases, with 15 bases left between them. The germline gives CDR1 MNHNS, CDR2 SASEGT.

This clone was seen only once. The J gene is TRBJ2-1, the V gene TRBV5-1; D perhaps matches TRBD1 (5 bases). CDR3 length equals 16 residues. Germline V gives CDR1 SGHRS, CDR2 YFSETQ. The ends were cut back, 1 base at V and 4 bases at J, with 15 bases in the middle. The CDR3 here is CASSLTTGSLYNEQFF. The CDR3 DNA is TGCGCCAGCAGCTTGACCACAGGCAGCCTATACAATGAGCAGTTCTTC. The variable domain in full, with the rest retrieved from reference TRBV5-1 and TRBJ2-1, is KAGVTQTPRYLIKTRGQQVTLSCSPISGHRSVSWYQQTPGQGLQFLFEYFSETQRNKGNFPGRFSGRQFSNSRSEMNVSTLELGDSALYLCASSLTTGSLYNEQFFGPGTRLTVL.

The chain is built from TRBV9 and TRBJ2-1; 9 nucleotides match TRBD2. Germline lookup yields CDR1 SGDLS and CDR2 YYNGEE. CDR3 length: 17 amino acids. Trimming at V came to 4 bases and at J to 2 bases, leaving 10 bases not matched to a gene. This CDR3 reads CASSPRGRLAAYNEQFF. CDR3 in DNA: TGTGCCAGCAGCCCACGGGGGAGACTAGCGGCCTACAATGAGCAGTTCTTC.

This chain joins TRBV30 and TRBJ1-2; TRBD1 agrees at 7 bases. The CDR3 loop spans 16 amino acids. V gave up 2 bases and J gave up 4 bases; unmatched junction bases: 13. Germline V gene sequence: CDR1 GTSNPN, CDR2 SVGIG (reference sequence). The CDR3 reads CAWSKPPGQNTYGYTF. The CDR3 DNA is TGTGCCTGGAGTAAACCCCCGGGACAGAACACCTATGGCTACACCTTC.

The J gene is TRBJ1-6, the V gene TRBV29-1; D is unclear. Germline V CDR1 and CDR2: SQVTM, ANQGSEA. Trimming left V 8 bases short and J 9 bases short, with 8 bases between. CDR3 length equals 10 residues. CDR3 sequence (DNA): TGCAGCCCCCTTCTTTCACCCCTCCACTTT. Encoded protein: CSPLLSPLHF.

This chain connects TRBV11-3 to TRBJ1-1; D may be TRBD1 (6 bases). V dropped 3 bases and J dropped 2 bases, with 10 bases sitting between them. Looked up from germline, CDR1 is SGHNT and CDR2 is YENEEA. The CDR3 runs to 14 residues. The CDR3 sequence is CASSFSGGNTEAFF. CDR3 coding DNA: TGTGCCAGCAGCTTTTCGGGGGGCAACACTGAAGCTTTCTTT.

The chain is built from TRBV5-1 and TRBJ2-7, with D possibly being TRBD2 (6 bases). The CDR3 covers 17 residues. The V end lost 4 bases, the J end lost 2 bases, and 22 bases lay between the germline ends. Germline loops: CDR1 SGHRS, CDR2 YFSETQ. The chain's CDR3 is CASSRRESGGIPYEQYF. CDR3 in DNA: TGCGCCAGCAGCCGGAGGGAGTCTGGAGGAATCCCCTACGAGCAGTACTTC.